The sequence of this T cell receptor beta chain was determined in a study of neoadjuvant anti-PD-1 for oral cavity cancer (dated by TCRdb to the early 2020s). Looking at the study overall: Three to four biweekly doses of nivolumab at 3 mg/kg were mostly administered to patients before curative-intent surgical resection. Under RECIST 1.1, a patient counted as a responder if showing complete response, partial response or stable disease, and as a non-responder if showing progression. The parent correlative cohort included roughly 13 patients, with an approximately 35% response rate. Patients who did not progress were given a fourth nivolumab dose at about day 43 and had definitive surgical resection on days 50-56.

Points the paper makes about the study in general: Higher pretreatment blood Treg/Th17 ratios correlated with higher pretreatment blood TCRbeta clonality and lower post-treatment tumor TCRbeta clonality. Greater tumor shrinkage was correlated with larger post-treatment sizes of preexisting intratumoral clones, suggesting that expansion of preexisting clones contributed to response. The TCR analyses had only a few patients in each response group, and the authors called for validation in larger cohorts.

The germline V end is reduced by 11 bases and the J end by 6 bases; junction bases left unmatched: 12. For CDR1 and CDR2, the germline V gene lists MDHEN and SYDVKM. The CDR3 holds 13 amino acids from the cysteine to the phenylalanine. Only the CDR3 region is kept as DNA, spanning 39 bases read in frame from base 1. According to the study, the label for this sample's time point signals: after neoadjuvant nivolumab, at surgical resection. The patients had newly diagnosed stage II-IVA oral cavity squamous cell carcinoma and had not received any prior systemic or radiation treatment. The cohort consisted of patients with HPV-negative, locally advanced oral cavity squamous cell carcinoma. Samples came from a longitudinal correlative study of a single-arm phase II trial of neoadjuvant nivolumab in oral cavity squamous cell carcinoma. Subject-matched pre- and post-treatment PBMCs and tumors from three responders and three non-responders were subjected to genomic DNA-based TCRbeta sequencing. For tumor tissue, genomic DNA extraction relied on the Maxwell RSC DNA from Tissue kit.

Tumor libraries used mostly roughly 4.6 ug of input genomic DNA for survey sequencing, with two replicates per sample. The immunoSEQ hsTCRbeta kit was used to prepare TCRbeta libraries according to the manufacturer's instructions. The completed libraries were mixed into a single pool at 3 nM, then sequenced with an Illumina NovaSeq 6000 S4 flow cell. The authors' analysis ran thus. Raw data preprocessing and quality control were performed with the immunoSEQ Analyzer. The analysis was limited to productive rearrangements, and each clonotype was defined by a unique CDR3 amino acid sequence. Repertoire clonality was estimated as the Gini-Simpson index, computed with the R package tcR. Gini indices were compared with Student's t test, and associations with tumor size change were assessed by Pearson correlation. TCRdb mirrors the immuneACCESS table, restricted to in-frame sequences. Some clones are absent from its copies; in checked studies, under half trace to an unresolved V gene, and the reason for the others is unknown. The V and J calls and clone size were taken over from that table, and D and trimming were inferred from the DNA. For this sample there are more than 30,000 clones; 35% to 45% appear just once. Roughly a sixth of the sample is held by the ten biggest clonotypes.

Worth noting for this clone: Its antigen remains undetermined. No much larger clone is present one base from it, and per-base qualities are unavailable.

This clonotype originated in a person aged 35 to 85 with oral cavity squamous cell carcinoma. The chain uses TRBV28 and TRBJ1-2; 7 nucleotides in the junction match TRBD1. The sequenced sample was tumor tissue, obtained after nivolumab (anti-PD-1) treatment. The CDR3: CAAEATGKHGYTF. The DNA sequence is as follows: TGTGCCGCCGAAGCGACAGGGAAGCATGGCTACACCTTC.